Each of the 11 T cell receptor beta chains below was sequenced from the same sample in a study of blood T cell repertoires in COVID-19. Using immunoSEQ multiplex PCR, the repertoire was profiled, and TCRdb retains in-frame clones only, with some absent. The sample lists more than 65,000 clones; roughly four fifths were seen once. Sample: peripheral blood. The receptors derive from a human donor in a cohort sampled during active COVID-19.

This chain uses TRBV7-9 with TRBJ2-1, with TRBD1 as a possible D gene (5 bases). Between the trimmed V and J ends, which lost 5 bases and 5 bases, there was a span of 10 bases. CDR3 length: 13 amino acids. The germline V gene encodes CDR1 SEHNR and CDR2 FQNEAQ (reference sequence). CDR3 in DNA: TGTGCCAGCAGCCCTAAGACAGACAATGAGCAGTTCTTC. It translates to CASSPKTDNEQFF.

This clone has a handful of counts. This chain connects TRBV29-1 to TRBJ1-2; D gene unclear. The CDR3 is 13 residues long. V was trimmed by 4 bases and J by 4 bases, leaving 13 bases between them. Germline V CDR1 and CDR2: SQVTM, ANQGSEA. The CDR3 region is CSVGEAPGYGYTF. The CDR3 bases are TGCAGCGTTGGGGAGGCCCCCGGCTATGGCTACACCTTC.

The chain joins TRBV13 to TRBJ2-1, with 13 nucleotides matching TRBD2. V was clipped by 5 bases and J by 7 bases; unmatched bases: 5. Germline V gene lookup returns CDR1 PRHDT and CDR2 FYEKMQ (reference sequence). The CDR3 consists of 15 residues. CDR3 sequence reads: CASSKTSGGRNEQFF. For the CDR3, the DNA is TGTGCCAGCAGCAAGACTAGCGGGGGGCGTAATGAGCAGTTCTTC.

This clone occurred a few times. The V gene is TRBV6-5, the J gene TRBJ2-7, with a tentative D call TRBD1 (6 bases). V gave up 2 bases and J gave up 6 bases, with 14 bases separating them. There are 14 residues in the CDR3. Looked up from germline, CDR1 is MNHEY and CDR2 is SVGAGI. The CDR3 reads CASSYESGEGEQYF. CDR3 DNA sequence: TGTGCCAGCAGTTACGAGTCAGGGGAAGGCGAGCAGTACTTC.

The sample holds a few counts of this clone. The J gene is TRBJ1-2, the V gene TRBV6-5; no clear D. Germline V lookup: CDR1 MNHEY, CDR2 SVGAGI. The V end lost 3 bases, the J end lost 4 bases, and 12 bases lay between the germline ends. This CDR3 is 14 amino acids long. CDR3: CASSYREGGYGYTF. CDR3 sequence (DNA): TGTGCCAGCAGTTATCGAGAGGGAGGCTATGGCTACACCTTC.

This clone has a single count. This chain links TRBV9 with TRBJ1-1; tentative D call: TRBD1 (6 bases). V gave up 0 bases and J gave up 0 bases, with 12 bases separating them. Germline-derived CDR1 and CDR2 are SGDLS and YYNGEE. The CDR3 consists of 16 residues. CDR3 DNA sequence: TGTGCCAGCAGCGTAGCGCAGGGGTTGGTGAACACTGAAGCTTTCTTT. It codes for CASSVAQGLVNTEAFF. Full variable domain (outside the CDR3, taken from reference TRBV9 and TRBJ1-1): DSGVTQTPKHLITATGQRVTLRCSPRSGDLSVYWYQQSLDQGLQFLIQYYNGEERAKGNILERFSAQQFPDLHSELNLSSLELGDSALYFCASSVAQGLVNTEAFFGQGTRLTVV.

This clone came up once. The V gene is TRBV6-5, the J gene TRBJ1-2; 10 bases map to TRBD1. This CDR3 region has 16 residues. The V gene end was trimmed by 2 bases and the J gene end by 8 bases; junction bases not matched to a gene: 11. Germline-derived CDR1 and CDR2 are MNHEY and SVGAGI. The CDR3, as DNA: TGTGCCAGCAGTTACCCGCCCGACAGGGGGCTGGGGGGCTACACCTTC. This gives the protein CASSYPPDRGLGGYTF.

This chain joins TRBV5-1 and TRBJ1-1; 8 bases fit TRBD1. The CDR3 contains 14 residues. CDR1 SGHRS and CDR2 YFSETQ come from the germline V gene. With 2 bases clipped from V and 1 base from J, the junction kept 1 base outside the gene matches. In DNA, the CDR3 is TGCGCCAGCAGCTTCGGACAGGGGAACACTGAAGCTTTCTTT. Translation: CASSFGQGNTEAFF.

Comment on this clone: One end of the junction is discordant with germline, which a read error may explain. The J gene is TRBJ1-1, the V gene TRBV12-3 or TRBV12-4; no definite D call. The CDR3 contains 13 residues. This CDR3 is CASSLAHNTEAFF. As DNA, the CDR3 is TGTGCCAGCAGCTTAGCCCATAACACTGAAGCTTTCTTT.

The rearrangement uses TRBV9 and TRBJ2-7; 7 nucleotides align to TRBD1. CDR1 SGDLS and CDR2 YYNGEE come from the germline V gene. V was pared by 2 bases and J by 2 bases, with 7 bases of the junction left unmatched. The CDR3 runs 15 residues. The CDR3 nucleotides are TGTGCCAGCAGCGTGGGGACGGGACAGACCTACGAGCAGTACTTC. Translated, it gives CASSVGTGQTYEQYF.

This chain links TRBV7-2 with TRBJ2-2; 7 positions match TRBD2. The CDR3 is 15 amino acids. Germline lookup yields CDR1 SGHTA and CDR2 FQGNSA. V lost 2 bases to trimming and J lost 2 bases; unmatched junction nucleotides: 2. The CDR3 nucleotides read TGTGCCAGCAGCTTAAGCGGGGCAAACACCGGGGAGCTGTTTTTT. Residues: CASSLSGANTGELFF. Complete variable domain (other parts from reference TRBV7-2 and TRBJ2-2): GAGVSQSPSNKVTEKGKDVELRCDPISGHTALYWYRQSLGQGLEFLIYFQGNSAPDKSGLPSDRFSAERTGGSVSTLTIQRTQQEDSAVYLCASSLSGANTGELFFGEGSRLTVL.